Below are 11 T cell receptor beta chains sequenced from a single sample in a study of T cells after yellow fever vaccination (dated by TCRdb to the late 2010s). Library method: 5' RACE. Sequencing used an Illumina NovaSeq 6000. TCRdb passed the public sequencing reads through fastp at Q25 and MiXCR, retaining productive beta sequences. A single entry per CDR3 protein holds the most common genes and DNA from its merged rows. This sample comprises approximately 130,000 distinct CDR3 sequences, about 15% of them detected only once. The ten largest clonotypes hold more than 40% of the sample. The treatment or condition label of this sample denotes: live attenuated yellow fever vaccine strain. Sequenced here: CD8+ T cells sorted from PBMCs, sampled 5 days after the yellow fever booster vaccination. The receptors stem from a man aged 18 to 35 who received the YFV17D yellow fever vaccine.

This clonotype came up a few times. V is TRBV2 and J is TRBJ1-5; D might be TRBD1 (5 bases). This CDR3 comprises 15 residues. Trimming cost V 2 bases and J 5 bases, with 13 bases left between them. CDR1 SNHLY and CDR2 FYNNEI come from the germline V gene. As DNA, the CDR3 is TGTGCCAGCAGTGAATCTCTTACAGGAGATCAGCCCCAGCATTTT. Its translation is CASSESLTGDQPQHF.

This clonotype has just a few counts. This chain connects TRBV4-1 to TRBJ2-1; 9 positions match TRBD1. CDR1 and CDR2 (germline): MGHRA, YSYEKL. V was pared by 5 bases and J by 9 bases, with 8 bases of the junction left unmatched. The CDR3 loop spans 14 amino acids. Here the CDR3 DNA reads TGCGCCAGCAGCTTAAGGACAGGGGCTGGTGAGCAGTTCTTC. Translating gives CASSLRTGAGEQFF.

The CDR3 loop reads CASSGRDGEQYF. CDR3 bases: TGTGCCAGCAGCGGCAGGGACGGCGAGCAGTACTTC. V is TRBV7-9 and J is TRBJ2-7; the D gene could be TRBD1 or TRBD2 (5 bases each). The CDR3 loop spans 12 amino acids. Germline V gene lookup returns CDR1 SEHNR and CDR2 FQNEAQ (reference sequence). Trimming removed 5 bases at V and 6 bases at J, with 11 bases between.

J is TRBJ1-1 and V is TRBV5-4, with D possibly matching TRBD1 (6 bases). V was trimmed by 5 bases and J by 6 bases, leaving 17 bases between them. From germline, CDR1 is SGHNT and CDR2 YYREEE (reference sequence). There are 14 residues in the CDR3. This CDR3 is CASREIGGTAEAFF. The CDR3 DNA is TGTGCCAGCAGGGAGATAGGGGGTACCGCTGAAGCTTTCTTT.

The genes are TRBV20-1 and TRBJ2-7; D not certain. CDR3 size: 11 residues. Germline V gives CDR1 DFQATT, CDR2 SNEGSKA (reference sequence). Trimming pared 3 bases from V and 3 bases from J, leaving 6 bases between. The DNA of the CDR3 is TGCAGTGCTAGGGCAGGCTACGAGCAGTACGTC. Translating gives CSARAGYEQYV.

V and J are TRBV5-5 and TRBJ1-5; D remains ambiguous. This CDR3 has 15 residues. Trimming cost V 2 bases and J 3 bases, with 12 bases left between them. Germline CDR1 SGHKS, CDR2 YYEKEE (reference sequence). The CDR3 DNA is TGTGCCAGCAGCTTTACGAGTTCTAACAATCAGCCCCAGCATTTT. Amino acid sequence: CASSFTSSNNQPQHF. The whole variable domain, filled in from reference TRBV5-5 and TRBJ1-5, reads DAGVTQSPTHLIKTRGQQVTLRCSPISGHKSVSWYQQVLGQGPQFIFQYYEKEERGRGNFPDRFSARQFPNYSSELNVNALLLGDSALYLCASSFTSSNNQPQHFGDGTRLSIL.

The chain combines TRBV4-3 with TRBJ1-5, with D possibly TRBD1 on 5 matching bases. The CDR3 loop spans 15 amino acids. V lost 4 bases to trimming and J lost 1 base, with 11 bases between them. Germline V lookup: CDR1 LGHNA, CDR2 YSLEER. CDR3 sequence: CASSPGLLSNQPQHF. DNA for the CDR3: TGCGCCAGCAGCCCAGGGCTGTTAAGCAATCAGCCCCAGCATTTT.

The chain joins TRBV9 to TRBJ1-2, with TRBD1 identical over 7 bases. The V segment lost 4 bases and the J segment 7 bases; nucleotides outside the gene matches: 10. The V gene's germline CDR1 is SGDLS and CDR2 YYNGEE. The CDR3 extends over 14 amino acids. CDR3 in DNA: TGTGCCAGCAGCTTCAATGGACAGGCGGTTGGCTACACCTTC. As protein: CASSFNGQAVGYTF.

CDR3 nucleotide sequence: TGTGCCAGCAGCTTAGGATCAGGGGTAGGCCAGCCCCAGCATTTT. As protein: CASSLGSGVGQPQHF. The chain couples TRBV11-2 to TRBJ1-5, with D possibly matching TRBD1 (6 bases). V gave up 1 base and J gave up 7 bases, with 14 bases separating them. Germline CDR1 and CDR2: SGHAT and FQNNGV. The CDR3 sequence is 15 residues long.

A remark on this clonotype: Germline is not matched at one junction end, which may reflect a read error. The V gene is TRBV11-2, the J gene TRBJ2-5, with 8 bases matching TRBD2. Germline CDR1 SGHAT, CDR2 FQNNGV. CDR3 size: 16 residues. CDR3 sequence reads: CASSLDAGTRSETQYF. The CDR3 DNA reads TGTGCCAGCAGCCTAGATGCCGGGACTAGGAGTGAGACCCAGTACTTC.

V is TRBV7-9 and J is TRBJ2-5, with 7 bases lining up with TRBD2. The CDR3 is made up of 15 amino acids. V lost 5 bases, J lost 1 base, and 7 bases stayed unmatched. Germline V CDR1 and CDR2: SEHNR, FQNEAQ (reference sequence). CDR3 sequence reads: CASSPPGGGQETQYF. CDR3 in DNA: TGTGCCAGCAGCCCCCCAGGCGGGGGCCAAGAGACCCAGTACTTC.